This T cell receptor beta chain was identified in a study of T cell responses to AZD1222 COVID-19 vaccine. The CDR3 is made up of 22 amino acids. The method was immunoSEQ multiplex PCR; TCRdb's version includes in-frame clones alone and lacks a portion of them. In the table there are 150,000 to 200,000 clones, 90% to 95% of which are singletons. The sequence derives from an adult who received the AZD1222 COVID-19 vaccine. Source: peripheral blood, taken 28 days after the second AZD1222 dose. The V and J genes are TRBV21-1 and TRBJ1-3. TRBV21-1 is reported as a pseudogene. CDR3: CASSKGAAQEPENLDPGNTIYF. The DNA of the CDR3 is TGTGCCAGCAGCAAAGGGGCAGCGCAGGAGCCTGAAAACCTGGATCCTGGAAACACCATATATTTT.